The 29 T cell receptor beta chains in this list originate from one sample, sequenced in a study of blood T cell repertoires in COVID-19. Clones were read by immunoSEQ multiplex PCR, and TCRdb kept only the in-frame ones, dropping some. The data show about 220,000 clones, about four fifths seen once. Material for sequencing was PBMCs or T cells enriched from blood (not recorded which). These receptors came from a woman aged 60-70 years who had recovered from COVID-19.

The V and J genes are TRBV10-1 and TRBJ1-1; TRBD1 agrees at 7 bases. The CDR3 covers 14 residues. With 5 bases clipped from V and 8 bases from J, the junction kept 11 bases outside the gene matches. CDR1 and CDR2 from the germline V gene are WNHNN and SYGVQD (reference sequence). As DNA, the CDR3 is TGCGCCAGCAGTCGAAGGGACAGTGCTGAAGAAGCTTTCTTT. Translation: CASSRRDSAEEAFF.

This clone was detected only once. The rearrangement uses TRBV4-3 and TRBJ1-2, with D hard to call. Germline V gene data show CDR1 as LGHNA and CDR2 as YSLEER. CDR3 length: 13 amino acids. V was shortened by 1 base and J by 7 bases, with 10 bases between the two germline ends. CDR3 nucleotide sequence: TGCGCCAGCAGCCAAGGGGTGCGCGGTGGCTACACCTTC. Its translation is CASSQGVRGGYTF.

This chain links TRBV7-6 with TRBJ1-4; D call uncertain. CDR1 SGHVS and CDR2 FNYEAQ come from the germline V gene. V was clipped by 3 bases and J by 4 bases, with 12 bases between them. The CDR3 sequence is 15 residues long. CDR3 in amino acids: CASSLYDNGNEKLFF. Here the CDR3 DNA reads TGTGCCAGCAGCTTGTATGACAATGGTAATGAAAAACTGTTTTTT.

This chain uses TRBV7-8 with TRBJ2-7; 13 bases map to TRBD2. CDR1 SGHVS and CDR2 FQNEAQ come from the germline V gene. Losses at the gene ends were 5 bases for V and 4 bases for J; bases not matched to a gene: 5. This CDR3 spans 15 amino acids. The CDR3 DNA sequence: TGTGCCAGCAGCACCGGGACTAGCGGGGTTTACGAGCAGTACTTC. It is translated as CASSTGTSGVYEQYF.

The chain recombines TRBV3-1 (or the pseudogene TRBV3-2) with TRBJ1-5; tentative D call: TRBD1 (6 bases). V was shortened by 4 bases and J by 0 bases, with 13 bases between the two germline ends. Germline V CDR1 and CDR2: LGHDT, YNNKEL (reference sequence). The CDR3 is 16 residues long. DNA of the CDR3: TGTGCCAGCAGCCTCGGGACAATTTATAGCAATCAGCCCCAGCATTTT. The encoded protein is CASSLGTIYSNQPQHF.

The rearrangement joins TRBV7-2 to TRBJ1-2; D perhaps matches TRBD1 (5 bases). Germline CDR1 is SGHTA and CDR2 is FQGNSA. V lost 2 bases and J lost 0, with 10 bases in between. CDR3 length equals 15 residues. The CDR3 loop reads CASSLSRGANYGYTF. As DNA, the CDR3 is TGTGCCAGCAGCTTATCTCGGGGGGCTAACTATGGCTACACCTTC. Supplemented by reference TRBV7-2 and TRBJ1-2, the full variable domain reads GAGVSQSPSNKVTEKGKDVELRCDPISGHTALYWYRQSLGQGLEFLIYFQGNSAPDKSGLPSDRFSAERTGGSVSTLTIQRTQQEDSAVYLCASSLSRGANYGYTFGSGTRLTVV.

J is TRBJ2-3 and V is TRBV5-8; 8 bases agree with TRBD2. Germline V CDR1 and CDR2: SGHTS, YDEGEE. The ends lost 5 bases at V and 2 bases at J; junction bases unmatched: 7. CDR3 length: 15 residues. The CDR3 DNA reads as TGTGCCAGCAGGGGGCGGGAGGTCTTCACAGATACGCAGTATTTT. This encodes CASRGREVFTDTQYF.

This chain uses TRBV3-1 (or the pseudogene TRBV3-2) with TRBJ2-1; D is uncertain. The V and J ends lost 2 bases and 7 bases respectively, with 6 bases between them. Germline assignment: CDR1 LGHDT and CDR2 YNNKEL (reference sequence). This CDR3 has 12 amino acids. CDR3 region: CASSQRGNEQFF. In DNA, the CDR3 is TGTGCCAGCAGCCAACGCGGTAATGAGCAGTTCTTC.

This chain uses TRBV29-1 with TRBJ1-1; 7 bases fit TRBD1. Germline V gives CDR1 SQVTM, CDR2 ANQGSEA. V was pared by 4 bases and J by 0 bases, with 2 bases of the junction left unmatched. The CDR3 length is 13 residues. The CDR3 reads CSVVGQLNTEAFF. CDR3 DNA sequence: TGCAGCGTTGTGGGACAGCTGAACACTGAAGCTTTCTTT.

This clone was seen only once. This rearrangement joins TRBV19 to TRBJ1-4, with a tentative D call TRBD1 (6 bases). Germline CDR1 and CDR2: LNHDA and SQIVND (reference sequence). V shed 6 bases and J shed 5 bases, with 16 bases lying between them. This CDR3 comprises 15 residues. CDR3 nucleotide sequence: TGTGCCAGTAGCAATACCCAGGGGAGAAATGAAAAACTGTTTTTT. It codes for CASSNTQGRNEKLFF. Full variable domain (rest looked up from reference TRBV19 and TRBJ1-4): DGGITQSPKYLFRKEGQNVTLSCEQNLNHDAMYWYRQDPGQGLRLIYYSQIVNDFQKGDIAEGYSVSREKKESFPLTVTSAQKNPTAFYLCASSNTQGRNEKLFFGSGTQLSVL.

This chain connects TRBV29-1 to TRBJ1-2; TRBD1 is a possible D gene (6 bases). Trimming left V 4 bases short and J 4 bases short, with 10 bases between. Germline V CDR1 and CDR2: SQVTM, ANQGSEA. This CDR3 is 12 amino acids long. The CDR3 bases are TGCAGCGTTGGTCAGGGGACCTATGGCTACACCTTC. Residues: CSVGQGTYGYTF.

CDR3 amino acids: CASSLSIGDRGHYGYTF. The CDR3 bases are TGTGCCAGCAGTTTATCGATCGGGGACAGGGGGCACTATGGCTACACCTTC. This sequence joins TRBV27 and TRBJ1-2; 12 bases align to TRBD1. Trimming took 0 bases from V and 3 from J; bases not matched to a gene: 5. The CDR3 is made up of 17 amino acids. Germline CDR1 MNHEY, CDR2 SMNVEV (reference sequence).

The chain links TRBV7-2 to TRBJ1-2, with unresolved D. Germline lookup yields CDR1 SGHTA and CDR2 FQGNSA. The CDR3 has 13 amino acids. V lost 8 bases to trimming and J lost 0 bases, with 10 bases between them. CDR3 loop: CASAQDSNYGYTF. In DNA, the CDR3 is TGTGCCAGCGCCCAGGACTCTAACTATGGCTACACCTTC. Complete variable domain (other parts from reference TRBV7-2 and TRBJ1-2): GAGVSQSPSNKVTEKGKDVELRCDPISGHTALYWYRQSLGQGLEFLIYFQGNSAPDKSGLPSDRFSAERTGGSVSTLTIQRTQQEDSAVYLCASAQDSNYGYTFGSGTRLTVV.

This clone was seen more than once but under ten times. V and J are TRBV6-5 and TRBJ2-1, with TRBD2 matching over 10 bases. Germline V gene data show CDR1 as MNHEY and CDR2 as SVGAGI. The CDR3 has 16 amino acids. With V trimmed by 2 bases and J by 8 bases, 9 bases remained unmatched. The CDR3 DNA sequence: TGTGCCAGCAGTTACAGTAAGCGGGGGGGCCGGGATGAGCAGTTCTTC. Its protein product is CASSYSKRGGRDEQFF.

This clone was seen once. V usage is TRBV4-3 and J usage is TRBJ1-3; D is undetermined. CDR1 is LGHNA, CDR2 YSLEER, per germline. The CDR3 contains 17 residues. V lost 1 base to trimming and J lost 0 bases, with 13 bases between them. The CDR3 DNA sequence: TGCGCCAGCAGCCAAGTTCGAGGCGGTAGCTCTGGAAACACCATATATTTT. Protein: CASSQVRGGSSGNTIYF.

This sequence joins TRBV7-8 and TRBJ2-7, with TRBD2 identical over 11 bases. The germline CDR1 and CDR2 sequences are SGHVS and FQNEAQ. This CDR3 spans 15 amino acids. The V and J ends lost 5 bases and 0 bases, in that order; junction bases with no gene match: 3. CDR3 amino acids: CASSVTSGSSYEQYF. The CDR3 DNA reads as TGTGCCAGCAGCGTTACTAGCGGGAGCTCCTACGAGCAGTACTTC.

V and J are TRBV6-2 or TRBV6-3 and TRBJ2-3; 13 bases match TRBD2. The trim removed 4 bases at V and 7 bases at J, leaving 5 bases unmatched. This CDR3 comprises 15 residues. Germline CDR1 and CDR2: MNHEY and SVGEGT. The CDR3 DNA follows: TGTGCCAGCAGTTTACTAGCGGGGGGGATAAATACGCAGTATTTT. Its protein product is CASSLLAGGINTQYF.

This clone was seen only once. The rearrangement joins TRBV18 to TRBJ2-7; tentative D call: TRBD2 (6 bases). This CDR3 region has 14 residues. From germline, CDR1 is KGHSH and CDR2 LQKENI. Trimming cost V 2 bases and J 6 bases, with 14 bases left between them. The CDR3, as DNA: TGTGCCAGCTCACCATCATTTCAGCGGGTCGAGCAGTACTTC. Its protein product is CASSPSFQRVEQYF. Filled out from reference TRBV18 and TRBJ2-7, the complete variable domain reads NAGVMQNPRHLVRRRGQEARLRCSPMKGHSHVYWYRQLPEEGLKFMVYLQKENIIDESGMPKERFSAEFPKEGPSILRIQQVVRGDSAAYFCASSPSFQRVEQYFGPGTRLTVT.

This clone was observed a single time. This rearrangement joins TRBV4-2 to TRBJ2-1; D might be TRBD1 (5 bases). V was pared by 3 bases and J by 6 bases, with 21 bases between. Germline CDR1 and CDR2: LGHNA and YNFKEQ. The CDR3 sequence is 17 residues long. For the CDR3, the DNA is TGTGCCAGCAGCCAGGGCCCTAGGGGAAAGGAGCGCAATGAGCAGTTCTTC. It yields the protein CASSQGPRGKERNEQFF.

V usage is TRBV4-2 and J usage is TRBJ1-4; D may be TRBD1 (6 bases). V was trimmed by 1 base and J by 1 base, leaving 13 bases between them. Germline values: CDR1 LGHNA, CDR2 YNFKEQ. The CDR3 extends over 17 amino acids. CDR3 region: CASSQGWTDRTNEKLFF. The CDR3 DNA reads as TGTGCCAGCAGCCAAGGTTGGACAGACAGAACTAATGAAAAACTGTTTTTT.

The chain carries TRBV7-9 and TRBJ2-1, with 10 bases that match TRBD2. J gave up 4 bases and V 6 bases, and 12 bases lay outside the gene matches. There are 17 residues in the CDR3. Germline CDR1 reads SEHNR; CDR2 reads FQNEAQ (reference sequence). The chain's CDR3 is CASRSLSTAGGYNEQFF. The CDR3 bases are TGTGCCAGCAGAAGCCTAAGTACAGCGGGAGGGTACAATGAGCAGTTCTTC.

The chain combines TRBV29-1 with TRBJ1-1, with D possibly TRBD1 on 5 matching bases. This CDR3 contains 13 residues. Deletions cut 6 bases from V and 3 bases from J, with 14 bases between. Germline V gene data show CDR1 as SQVTM and CDR2 as ANQGSEA. The CDR3 DNA reads TGCAGCGTCTCGACAGAAGTTTACACTGAAGCTTTCTTT. Translating gives CSVSTEVYTEAFF.

CDR3 residues: CASGLSGNTIYF. Written as DNA, the CDR3 is TGTGCCAGCGGGCTCTCTGGAAACACCATATATTTT. The chain carries TRBV11-2 and TRBJ1-3; the D is unclear. This CDR3 has 12 residues. The germline V and J ends were trimmed by 8 bases and 0 bases, with 5 bases remaining between them. CDR1 and CDR2 (germline): SGHAT, FQNNGV.

In this sample, this clone turned up once. V usage is TRBV11-2 and J usage is TRBJ1-2; D not resolved. CDR1 and CDR2 from the germline V gene are SGHAT and FQNNGV. The CDR3 length is 12 residues. V dropped 4 bases and J dropped 2 bases, with 5 bases sitting between them. The CDR3 is CASSSGNYGYTF. CDR3 bases: TGTGCCAGCAGCTCGGGAAACTATGGCTACACCTTC.

The chain joins TRBV6-5 to TRBJ2-1; tentative D call: TRBD2 (5 bases). Trimming removed 7 bases at V and 4 bases at J, with 11 bases between. This CDR3 has 13 amino acids. Germline loops: CDR1 MNHEY, CDR2 SVGAGI. The CDR3 loop reads CASTDPGYNEQFF. The CDR3, as DNA: TGTGCCAGCACCGACCCGGGGTACAATGAGCAGTTCTTC.

This chain uses TRBV4-2 with TRBJ2-7; possibly TRBD2 for D (5 bases). CDR3 size: 15 residues. Germline CDR1 and CDR2: LGHNA and YNFKEQ. V lost 0 bases to trimming and J lost 1 base, with 10 bases between them. The CDR3 loop is CASSQDARGSYEQYF. CDR3 bases: TGTGCCAGCAGCCAAGACGCCCGAGGGTCCTACGAGCAGTACTTC.

The genes are TRBV5-6 and TRBJ2-7; TRBD2 might be the D (7 bases). Deletions cut 6 bases from V and 7 bases from J, with 14 bases between. The CDR3 sequence is 12 residues long. The V gene's germline CDR1 is SGHDT and CDR2 YYEEEE. In nucleotides, the CDR3 is TGTGCCAGCACTCTCGGGGGGCGTGAGCAGTACTTC. It is translated as CASTLGGREQYF.

CDR3: CASSTRPGQGFETQYF. DNA for the CDR3: TGTGCCAGCAGCACTCGGCCGGGACAGGGCTTCGAGACCCAGTACTTC. This chain links TRBV11-2 with TRBJ2-5, with 9 bases aligning to TRBD1. Germline V gives CDR1 SGHAT, CDR2 FQNNGV. V gave up 5 bases and J gave up 5 bases; unmatched junction bases: 12. This CDR3 contains 16 residues.

This chain uses TRBV6-5 with TRBJ2-7, with D perhaps TRBD1 (8 bases). Germline-derived CDR1 and CDR2 are MNHEY and SVGAGI. Trimming pared 3 bases from V and 4 bases from J, leaving 16 bases between. CDR3 length equals 15 residues. CDR3 DNA sequence: TGTGCCAGCAGTTATTTCACAGGGGGAGGGTACGAGCAGTACTTC. Translation: CASSYFTGGGYEQYF.